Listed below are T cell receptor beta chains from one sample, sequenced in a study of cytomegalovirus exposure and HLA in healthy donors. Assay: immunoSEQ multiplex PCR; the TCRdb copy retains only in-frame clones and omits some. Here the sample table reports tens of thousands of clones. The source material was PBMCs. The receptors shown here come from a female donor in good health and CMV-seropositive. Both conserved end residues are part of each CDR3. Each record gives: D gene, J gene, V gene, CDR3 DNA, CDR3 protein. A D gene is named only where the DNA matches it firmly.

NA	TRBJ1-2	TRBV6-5	TGTGCCAGCAGTTACGACAGGTTCGACTACACCTTC	CASSYDRFDYTF
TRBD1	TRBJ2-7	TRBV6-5	TGTGCCAGCAGCCAGGGGACAGGGAGCGCCTACGAGCAGTACTTC	CASSQGTGSAYEQYF
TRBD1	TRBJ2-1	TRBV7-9	TGTGCCAGCAGCTTAGGAACAGGGGGCGTAGGTGAGCAGTTCTTC	CASSLGTGGVGEQFF
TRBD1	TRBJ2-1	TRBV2	TGTGCCAGCAGTCCGAGACGACAGGGAATTAAGAATGAGCAGTTCTTC	CASSPRRQGIKNEQFF
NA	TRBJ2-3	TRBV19	TGTGCCAGTAGCAAACCCGGTCTAGATACGCAGTATTTT	CASSKPGLDTQYF
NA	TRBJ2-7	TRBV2	TGTGCCAGTAGGGTTGCCGACAGCTACGAGCAGTACTTC	CASRVADSYEQYF
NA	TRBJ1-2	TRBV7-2	TGTGCCAGCAGCTTAGAACGCAGGGGCTATGGCTACACCTTC	CASSLERRGYGYTF
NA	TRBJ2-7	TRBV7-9	TGTGCCAGCAGCTCCTCCTCCTACGAGCAGTACTTC	CASSSSSYEQYF
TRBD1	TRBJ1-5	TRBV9	TGTGCCAGCAGCGTACAGGGGGATCAGCCCCAGCATTTT	CASSVQGDQPQHF
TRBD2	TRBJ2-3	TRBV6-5	TGTGCCACCACTGGGAGCGGGGGGGTCGATACGCAGTATTTT	CATTGSGGVDTQYF
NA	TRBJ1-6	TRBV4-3	TGCGCCAGCAGCCAAGTGAAAGGACAAAATTCACCCCTCCACTTT	CASSQVKGQNSPLHF
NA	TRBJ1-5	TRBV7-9	TGTGCCAGCAGTTACGACTGGGGACACCAAAGCAATCAGCCCCAGCATTTT	CASSYDWGHQSNQPQHF
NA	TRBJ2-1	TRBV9	TGTGCCAGCAGCGTAGTGGACACCTACAATGAGCAGTTCTTC	CASSVVDTYNEQFF
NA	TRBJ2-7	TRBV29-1	TGCAGCGTACACCAGACTCGGGAGCAGTACTTC	CSVHQTREQYF
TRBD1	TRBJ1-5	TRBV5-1	TGCGCCAGCAGCAAGGACAGGGGGCCTGATCAGCCCCAGCATTTT	CASSKDRGPDQPQHF
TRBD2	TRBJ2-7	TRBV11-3	TGTGCCAGCAGCTCGGGGACTAGCGGGGGGTACTTC	CASSSGTSGGYF
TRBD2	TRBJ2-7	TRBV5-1	TGCGCCAGCAGCTTCAGCGGGGGGTACGAGGAGCAGTACTTC	CASSFSGGYEEQYF
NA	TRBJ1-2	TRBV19	TGTGCCAGCCAGGGACACCCTAACTATGGCTACACCTTC	CASQGHPNYGYTF
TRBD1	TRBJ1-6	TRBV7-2	TGTGCCAGCAGCTTCTGGGGACAGGGGGACTCACCCCTCCACTTT	CASSFWGQGDSPLHF
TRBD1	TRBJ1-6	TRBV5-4	TGTGCCAGCAGCTCGATCGACAGGGCTGATTCACCCCTCCACTTT	CASSSIDRADSPLHF
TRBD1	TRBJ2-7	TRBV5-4	TGTGCCAGCAGTACCGGGACAGCTATATACAGCTCCTACGAGCAGTACTTC	CASSTGTAIYSSYEQYF
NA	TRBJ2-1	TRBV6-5	TGTGCCAGCAGTTACGGTCAGCGTTCCTACAATGAGCAGTTCTTC	CASSYGQRSYNEQFF
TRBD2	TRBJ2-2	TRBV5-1	TGCGCCAGCAGCCCAAACCCGACTAGCTCTTACACCGGGGAGCTGTTTTTT	CASSPNPTSSYTGELFF
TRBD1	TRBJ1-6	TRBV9	TGTGCCAGCAGCCGGGACAGGGTTAATTCACCCCTCCACTTT	CASSRDRVNSPLHF
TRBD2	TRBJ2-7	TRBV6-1	TGTGCCAGCACCCTAGCGGGCTCCGCCCCCTACGAGCAGTACTTC	CASTLAGSAPYEQYF
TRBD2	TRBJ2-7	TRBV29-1	TGCAGCGCTGAGACCGGGACTAGCAATTACGAGCAGTACTTC	CSAETGTSNYEQYF
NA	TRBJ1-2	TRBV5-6	TGTGCCAGCAGCTTGGGGGTAGGGGCGTCTGGCTACACCTTC	CASSLGVGASGYTF
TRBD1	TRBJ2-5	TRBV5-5	TGTGCCAGCAGCCTAGGTGCGACAGGGAGCCAAGAGACCCAGTACTTC	CASSLGATGSQETQYF
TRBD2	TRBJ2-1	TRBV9	TGTGCCAGCAGCGTAGTTAGCGGGAGCACCTACAATGAGCAGTTCTTC	CASSVVSGSTYNEQFF